This T cell receptor (beta chain) derives from a study of response to subunit inactivated influenza vaccine listed by TCRdb under 2018. For the wider study: Deep quantitative profiling of the T cell receptor repertoire was used in the study to follow responses to a trivalent subunit inactivated influenza vaccine.

Libraries were constructed by RT-PCR. Sequencer: Illumina HiSeq 2500. TCRdb trimmed the raw reads at Q25, called clones with MiXCR and kept productive beta chains. Here each entry gathers all rows of one CDR3 protein and keeps the most common genes and DNA. In all, the sample holds roughly 700,000 distinct CDR3 sequences, and approximately 15% of those were seen once. The top ten constitute around 6.5% of the sample. What the study reported, not specific to this receptor: It was suggested by the authors that each seasonal influenza vaccination may recruit only a limited number of new T cells.

From V the trimming removes 4 bases and from J it removes 0 bases, while the gene matches leave 4 bases of the junction unaccounted for. The CDR3 measures 16 amino acids from cysteine to phenylalanine. Only CDR3 DNA remains: 48 bases, in frame from the first base. CDR1 and CDR2, looked up from the germline V gene, are SGHAT and FQNNGV. The table lists this clonotype with a few counts. Its antigen remains undetermined. Base-call qualities are not available, and no considerably larger clone is one nucleotide away. The input for sequencing was PBMCs from blood, taken 14 to 15 days before vaccination. The receptor chain draws on TRBV11-2 and TRBJ2-1; a stretch of 9 junction bases matches TRBD1. This sequence originates from a middle-aged man who received an inactivated influenza vaccine. Donor details come from another sample of the same person, matched by shared clones. The encoded CDR3 is CASSSSDRGSYNEQFF. Here is the DNA: TGTGCCAGCAGCTCCTCGGACAGGGGCTCCTACAATGAGCAGTTCTTC.